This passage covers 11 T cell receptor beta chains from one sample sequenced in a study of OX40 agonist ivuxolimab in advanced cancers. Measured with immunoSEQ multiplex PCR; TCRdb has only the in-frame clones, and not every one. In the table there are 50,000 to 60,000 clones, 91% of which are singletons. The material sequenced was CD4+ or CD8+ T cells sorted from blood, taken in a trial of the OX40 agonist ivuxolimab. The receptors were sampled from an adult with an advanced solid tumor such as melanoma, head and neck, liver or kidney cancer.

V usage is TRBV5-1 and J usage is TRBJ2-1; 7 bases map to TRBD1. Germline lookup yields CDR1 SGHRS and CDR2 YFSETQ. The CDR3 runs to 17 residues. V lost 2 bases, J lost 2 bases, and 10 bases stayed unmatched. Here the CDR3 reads CASSFPQGSSTYNEQFF. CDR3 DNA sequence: TGCGCCAGCAGCTTCCCACAGGGGTCATCGACCTACAATGAGCAGTTCTTC.

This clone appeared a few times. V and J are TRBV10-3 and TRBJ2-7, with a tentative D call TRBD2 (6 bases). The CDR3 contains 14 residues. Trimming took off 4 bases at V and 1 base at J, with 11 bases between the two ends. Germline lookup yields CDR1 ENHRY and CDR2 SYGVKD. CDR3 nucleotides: TGTGCCATCAGTGGCTTTAGCGGTTCCTACGAGCAGTACTTC. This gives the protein CAISGFSGSYEQYF.

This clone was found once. The CDR3 DNA sequence: TGCGCCAGCAGCTTCAGGACAGGGGAGAATGAGCAGTTCTTC. As protein: CASSFRTGENEQFF. The rearrangement links TRBV4-1 to TRBJ2-1, with TRBD1 matching over 9 bases. Germline V CDR1 and CDR2: MGHRA, YSYEKL. The CDR3 runs to 14 residues. V shed 5 bases and J 7 bases; nucleotides not matched to a gene: 6.

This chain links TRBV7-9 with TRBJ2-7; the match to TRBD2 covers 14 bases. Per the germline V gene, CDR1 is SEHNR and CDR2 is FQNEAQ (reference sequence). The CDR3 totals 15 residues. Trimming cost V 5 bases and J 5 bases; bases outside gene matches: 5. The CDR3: CASSGGLAGDHEQYF. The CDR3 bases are TGTGCCAGCAGCGGGGGACTAGCGGGAGATCACGAGCAGTACTTC. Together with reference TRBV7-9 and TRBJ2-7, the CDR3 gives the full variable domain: DTGVSQNPRHKITKRGQNVTFRCDPISEHNRLYWYRQTLGQGPEFLTYFQNEAQLEKSRLLSDRFSAERPKGSFSTLEIQRTEQGDSAMYLCASSGGLAGDHEQYFGPGTRLTVT.

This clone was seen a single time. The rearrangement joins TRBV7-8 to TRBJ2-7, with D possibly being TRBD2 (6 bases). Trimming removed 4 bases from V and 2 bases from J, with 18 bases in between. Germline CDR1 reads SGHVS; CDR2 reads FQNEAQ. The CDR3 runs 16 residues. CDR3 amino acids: CASSSPRQGGPYEQYF. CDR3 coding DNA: TGTGCCAGCAGCTCCCCCCGCCAGGGAGGCCCCTACGAGCAGTACTTC.

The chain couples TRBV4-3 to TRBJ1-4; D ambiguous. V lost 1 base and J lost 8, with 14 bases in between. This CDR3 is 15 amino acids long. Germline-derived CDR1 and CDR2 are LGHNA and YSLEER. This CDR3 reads CASSQVDGGGEKLFF. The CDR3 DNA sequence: TGCGCCAGCAGCCAAGTGGACGGAGGTGGGGAAAAACTGTTTTTT.

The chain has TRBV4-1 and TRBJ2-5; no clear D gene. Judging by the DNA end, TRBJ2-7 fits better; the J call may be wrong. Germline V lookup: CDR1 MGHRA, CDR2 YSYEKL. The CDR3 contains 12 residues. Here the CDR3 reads CASSQAGLEQYF. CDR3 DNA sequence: TGCGCCAGCAGCCAGGCAGGTCTCGAGCAGTACTTC.

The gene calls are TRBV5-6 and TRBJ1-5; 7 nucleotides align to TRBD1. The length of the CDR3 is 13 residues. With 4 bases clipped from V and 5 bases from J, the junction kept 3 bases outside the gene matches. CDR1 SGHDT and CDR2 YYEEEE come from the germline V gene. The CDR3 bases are TGTGCCAGCAGCGAACAGGGGTATCAGCCCCAGCATTTT. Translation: CASSEQGYQPQHF.

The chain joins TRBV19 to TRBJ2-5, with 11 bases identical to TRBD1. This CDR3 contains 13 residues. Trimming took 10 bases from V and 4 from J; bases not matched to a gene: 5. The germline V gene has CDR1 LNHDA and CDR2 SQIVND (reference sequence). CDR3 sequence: CATRTGGGETQYF. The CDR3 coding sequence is TGTGCCACCCGGACAGGGGGCGGAGAGACCCAGTACTTC.

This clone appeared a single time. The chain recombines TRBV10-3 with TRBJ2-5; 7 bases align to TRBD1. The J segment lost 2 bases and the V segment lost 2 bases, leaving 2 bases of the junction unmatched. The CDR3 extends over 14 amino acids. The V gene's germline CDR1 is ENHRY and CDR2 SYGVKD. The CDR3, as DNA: TGTGCCATCAGTGAGCCACAGGGGCAAGAGACCCAGTACTTC. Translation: CAISEPQGQETQYF.

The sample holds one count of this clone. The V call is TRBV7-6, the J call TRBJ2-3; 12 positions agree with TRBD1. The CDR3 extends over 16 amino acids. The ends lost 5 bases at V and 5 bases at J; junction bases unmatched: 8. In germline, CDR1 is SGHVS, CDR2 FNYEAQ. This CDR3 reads CASSPGTGGAIDTQYF. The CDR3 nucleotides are TGTGCCAGCAGCCCCGGGACAGGGGGCGCGATAGATACGCAGTATTTT.